The T cell receptor (beta chain) described here comes from a study of T cells in Graves' hyperthyroidism and ophthalmopathy. Study-level background: Peripheral blood draws took place at initial diagnosis, ahead of any treatment.

Germline V gives CDR1 LGHNA, CDR2 YSLEER. The V gene lost 4 bases and the J gene lost 1 base, with 14 bases spanning the gap. This CDR3 region has 15 residues. RNA transcripts provided the source from which TCR beta CDR3 regions were amplified. The TCR CDR3 was amplified in a first-round RT-PCR using the HTBI primer set. From the multiplex PCR reads, TCRdb called clonotypes with MiXCR, one entry per CDR3 protein. Here the sample spans about 760,000 distinct CDR3 sequences, around a third being singletons. The study defined stable Graves' hyperthyroidism as no ophthalmopathy progression within 18 months. Patients aged 18 to 65 with hyperthyroidism were newly diagnosed, with duration under 2 months.

The TCR was taken from a woman aged 40 to 50 with Graves' hyperthyroidism. What was sequenced was blood. The chain is built from TRBV4-3 and TRBJ2-7; D might be TRBD1 (5 bases). The CDR3 sequence is CASSPNSGWSYEQYF. The CDR3 DNA sequence: TGCGCCAGCAGCCCGAATTCAGGGTGGTCCTACGAGCAGTACTTC.